This T cell receptor (beta chain) was identified in a study of cytomegalovirus exposure and HLA in healthy donors. Study as a whole: The 130 or so validation repertoires used the same platform as the roughly 720 first-cohort repertoires (as reported by a later analysis).

Note on this clone: The antigen remains undetermined.

Findings and limits, study-wide: Cytomegalovirus-associated status was assigned to some 180 TCR beta chains.

The V gene lost 0 bases and the J gene lost 6 bases, with 18 bases spanning the gap. Germline CDR1 and CDR2: LGHNA and YSLEER. The CDR3 runs 17 residues. Sequenced by immunoSEQ multiplex PCR; TCRdb stores in-frame clones only, minus some. Of over 85,000 clones listed, around 90% were seen once; the top ten hold under 2%. V is TRBV4-3 and J is TRBJ1-5; D is unclear. This clonotype originated in a woman aged 18-30 years in good health and CMV-seronegative. Source material: PBMCs. The CDR3 DNA sequence: TGCGCCAGCAGCCAAGATCCGGCCGGGATGGCAGTTCAGCCCCAGCATTTT. Translation: CASSQDPAGMAVQPQHF.